This TCR beta chain was identified in a study of T cell changes during pregnancy in multiple sclerosis. Trimming removed 6 bases from V and 0 bases from J; junction bases left unmatched: 5. Germline CDR1 and CDR2: MNHNY and SVGAGI (reference sequence). This CDR3 has 15 amino acids. The table came from immunoSEQ multiplex PCR; TCRdb's copy has only in-frame clones and leaves some out. The data contain approximately 48,000 clones, around 90% of them singletons. The V gene is TRBV6-6, the J gene TRBJ1-2, with 9 nucleotides matching TRBD1. This receptor was identified in a female donor with multiple sclerosis, enrolled in a pregnancy study. The material sequenced was CD8+ T cells from peripheral blood mononuclear cells, taken after pregnancy. The CDR3 DNA reads TGTGCCAGCAGACAGGGGGCTTCCCCTAACTATGGCTACACCTTC. Translating gives CASRQGASPNYGYTF.